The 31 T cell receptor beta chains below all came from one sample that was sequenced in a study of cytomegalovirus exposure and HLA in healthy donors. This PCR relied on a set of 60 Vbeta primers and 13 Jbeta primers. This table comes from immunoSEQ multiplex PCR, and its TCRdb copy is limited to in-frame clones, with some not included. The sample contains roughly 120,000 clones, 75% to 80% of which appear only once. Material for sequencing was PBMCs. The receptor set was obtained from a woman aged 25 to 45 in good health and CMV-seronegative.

The CDR3 nucleotides read TGCGCCAGCAGCCATCCCCGTTCCGGCTACACCTTC. Its protein is CASSHPRSGYTF. This rearrangement joins TRBV4-1 to TRBJ1-2, with D hard to call. CDR1 and CDR2 from the germline V gene are MGHRA and YSYEKL. The V and J ends lost 3 bases and 8 bases respectively, with 10 bases between them. The CDR3 has 12 amino acids.

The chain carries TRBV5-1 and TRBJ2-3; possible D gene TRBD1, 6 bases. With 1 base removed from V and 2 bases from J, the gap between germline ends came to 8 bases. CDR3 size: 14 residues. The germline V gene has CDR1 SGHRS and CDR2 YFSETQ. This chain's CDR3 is CASSLRDNTDTQYF. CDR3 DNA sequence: TGCGCCAGCAGCTTGAGGGACAACACAGATACGCAGTATTTT. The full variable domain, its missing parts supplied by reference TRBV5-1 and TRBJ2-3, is KAGVTQTPRYLIKTRGQQVTLSCSPISGHRSVSWYQQTPGQGLQFLFEYFSETQRNKGNFPGRFSGRQFSNSRSEMNVSTLELGDSALYLCASSLRDNTDTQYFGPGTRLTVL.

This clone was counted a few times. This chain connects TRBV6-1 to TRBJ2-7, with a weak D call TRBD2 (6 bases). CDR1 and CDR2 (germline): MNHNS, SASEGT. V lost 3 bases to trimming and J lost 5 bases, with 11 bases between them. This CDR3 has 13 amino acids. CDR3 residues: CASSEAWGDEQYF. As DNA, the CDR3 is TGTGCCAGCAGTGAGGCATGGGGGGACGAGCAGTACTTC.

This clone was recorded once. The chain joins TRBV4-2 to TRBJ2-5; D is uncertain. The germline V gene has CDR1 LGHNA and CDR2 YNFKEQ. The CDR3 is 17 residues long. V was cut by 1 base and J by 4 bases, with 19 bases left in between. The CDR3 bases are TGTGCCAGCAGCCAAGGTTTTCCCCCAGGTCCCCGAGAGACCCAGTACTTC. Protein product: CASSQGFPPGPRETQYF.

CDR3: CAWSVQVREFF. CDR3 DNA: TGTGCCTGGAGTGTACAAGTGCGGGAGTTCTTC. J is TRBJ2-1 and V is TRBV30, with D possibly TRBD2 on 5 matching bases. This CDR3 contains 11 residues. Trimming removed 0 bases from V and 14 bases from J, with 11 bases in between. CDR1 GTSNPN and CDR2 SVGIG come from the germline V gene (reference sequence).

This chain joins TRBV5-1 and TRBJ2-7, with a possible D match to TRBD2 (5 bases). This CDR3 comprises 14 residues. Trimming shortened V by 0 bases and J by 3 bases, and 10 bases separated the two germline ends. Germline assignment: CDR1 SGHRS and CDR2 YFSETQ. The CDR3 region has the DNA TGCGCCAGCAGCTTGGGAGGGTCCGTCTACGAGCAGTACTTC. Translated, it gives CASSLGGSVYEQYF.

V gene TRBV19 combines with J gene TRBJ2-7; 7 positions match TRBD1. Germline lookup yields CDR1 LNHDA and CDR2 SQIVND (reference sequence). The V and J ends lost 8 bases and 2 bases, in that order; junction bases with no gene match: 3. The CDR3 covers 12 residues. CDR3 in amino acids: CASGQEPYEQYF. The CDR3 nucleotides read TGTGCCAGTGGACAGGAGCCCTACGAGCAGTACTTC.

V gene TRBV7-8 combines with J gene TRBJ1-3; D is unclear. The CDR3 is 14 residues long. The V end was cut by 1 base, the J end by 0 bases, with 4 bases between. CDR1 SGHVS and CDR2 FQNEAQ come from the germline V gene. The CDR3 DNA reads TGTGCCAGCAGCTTAGGTAGCTCTGGAAACACCATATATTTT. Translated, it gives CASSLGSSGNTIYF.

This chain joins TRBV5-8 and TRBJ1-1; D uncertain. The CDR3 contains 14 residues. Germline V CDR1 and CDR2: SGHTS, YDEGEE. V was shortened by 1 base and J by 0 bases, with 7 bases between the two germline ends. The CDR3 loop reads CASSLSQLNTEAFF. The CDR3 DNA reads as TGTGCCAGCAGCTTGTCACAGTTGAACACTGAAGCTTTCTTT.

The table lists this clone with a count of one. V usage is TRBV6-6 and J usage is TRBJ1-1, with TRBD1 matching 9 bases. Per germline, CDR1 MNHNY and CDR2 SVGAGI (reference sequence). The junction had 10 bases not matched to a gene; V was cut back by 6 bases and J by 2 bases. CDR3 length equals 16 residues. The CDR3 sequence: CASRSTGTGPNTEAFF. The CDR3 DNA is TGTGCCAGCAGATCTACCGGGACAGGGCCTAACACTGAAGCTTTCTTT.

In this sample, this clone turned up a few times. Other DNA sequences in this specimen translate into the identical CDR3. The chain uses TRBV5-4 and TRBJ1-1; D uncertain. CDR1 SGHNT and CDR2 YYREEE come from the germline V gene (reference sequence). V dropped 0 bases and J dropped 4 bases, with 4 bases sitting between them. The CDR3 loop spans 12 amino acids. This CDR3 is CASSLGVTEAFF. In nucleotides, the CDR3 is TGTGCCAGCAGCTTGGGAGTCACTGAAGCTTTCTTT.

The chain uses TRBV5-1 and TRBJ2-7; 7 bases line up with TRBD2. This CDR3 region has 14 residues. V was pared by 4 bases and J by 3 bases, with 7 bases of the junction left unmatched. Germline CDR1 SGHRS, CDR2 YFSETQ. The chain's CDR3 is CASSRSSGYYEQYF. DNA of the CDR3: TGCGCCAGCAGCCGGTCTAGCGGATACTACGAGCAGTACTTC.

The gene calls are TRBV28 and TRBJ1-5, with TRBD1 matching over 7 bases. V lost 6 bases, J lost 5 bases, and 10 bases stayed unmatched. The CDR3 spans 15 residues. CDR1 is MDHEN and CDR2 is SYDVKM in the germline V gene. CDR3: CASSLTGDPYQPQHF. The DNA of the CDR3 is TGTGCCAGCAGCCTCACAGGGGATCCCTATCAGCCCCAGCATTTT.

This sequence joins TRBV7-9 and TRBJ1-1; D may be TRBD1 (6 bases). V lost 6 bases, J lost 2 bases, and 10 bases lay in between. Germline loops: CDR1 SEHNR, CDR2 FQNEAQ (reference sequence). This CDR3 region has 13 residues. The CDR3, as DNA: TGTGCCAGCAGGGGGACACTCAACACTGAAGCTTTCTTT. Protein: CASRGTLNTEAFF.

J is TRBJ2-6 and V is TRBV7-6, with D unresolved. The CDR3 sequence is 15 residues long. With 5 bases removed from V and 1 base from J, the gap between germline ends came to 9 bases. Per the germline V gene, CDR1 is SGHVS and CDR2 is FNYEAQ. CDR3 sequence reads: CASSRGGSGANVLTF. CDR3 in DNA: TGTGCCAGCAGCCGAGGCGGATCTGGGGCCAACGTCCTGACTTTC.

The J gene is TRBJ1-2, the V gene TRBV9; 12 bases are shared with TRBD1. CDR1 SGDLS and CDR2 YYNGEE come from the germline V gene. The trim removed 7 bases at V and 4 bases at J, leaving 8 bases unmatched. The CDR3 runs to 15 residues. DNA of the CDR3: TGTGCCAGCGAAGGGGCGGGACAGGGGGCCTATGGCTACACCTTC. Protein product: CASEGAGQGAYGYTF. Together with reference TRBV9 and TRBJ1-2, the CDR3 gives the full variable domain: DSGVTQTPKHLITATGQRVTLRCSPRSGDLSVYWYQQSLDQGLQFLIQYYNGEERAKGNILERFSAQQFPDLHSELNLSSLELGDSALYFCASEGAGQGAYGYTFGSGTRLTVV.

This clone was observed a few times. DNA of the CDR3: TGTGCCTGGACTAGCGGGAGTAATGAGCAGTTCTTC. Protein product: CAWTSGSNEQFF. The chain joins TRBV30 to TRBJ2-1; the match to TRBD2 covers 10 bases. The V and J ends lost 4 bases and 7 bases, in that order; junction bases with no gene match: 1. CDR1 is GTSNPN and CDR2 is SVGIG in the germline V gene (reference sequence). This CDR3 has 12 amino acids.

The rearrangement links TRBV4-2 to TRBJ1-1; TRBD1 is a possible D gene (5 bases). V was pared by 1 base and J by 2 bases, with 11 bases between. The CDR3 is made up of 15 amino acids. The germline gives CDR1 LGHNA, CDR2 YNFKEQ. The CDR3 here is CASSQAGQGNTEAFF. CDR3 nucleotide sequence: TGTGCCAGCAGCCAAGCCGGACAAGGCAACACTGAAGCTTTCTTT.

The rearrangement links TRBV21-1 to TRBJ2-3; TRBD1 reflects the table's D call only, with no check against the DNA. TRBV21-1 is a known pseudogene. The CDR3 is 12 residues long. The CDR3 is CASSNRADTQYF. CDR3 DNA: TGTGCCAGCAGCAACAGGGCAGATACGCAGTATTTT.

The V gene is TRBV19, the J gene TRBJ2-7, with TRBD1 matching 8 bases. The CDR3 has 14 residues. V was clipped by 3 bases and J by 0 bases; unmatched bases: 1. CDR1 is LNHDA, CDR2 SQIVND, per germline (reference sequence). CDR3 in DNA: TGTGCCAGTAGTATCGGACAGGGCTCCTACGAGCAGTACTTC. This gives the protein CASSIGQGSYEQYF.

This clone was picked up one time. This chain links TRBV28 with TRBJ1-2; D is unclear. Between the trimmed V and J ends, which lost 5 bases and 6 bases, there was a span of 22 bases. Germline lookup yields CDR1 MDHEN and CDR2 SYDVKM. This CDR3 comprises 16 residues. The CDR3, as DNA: TGTGCCAGCAGTCGTGCGGGGTGGAGTGGACGAAATGGCTACACCTTC. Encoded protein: CASSRAGWSGRNGYTF.

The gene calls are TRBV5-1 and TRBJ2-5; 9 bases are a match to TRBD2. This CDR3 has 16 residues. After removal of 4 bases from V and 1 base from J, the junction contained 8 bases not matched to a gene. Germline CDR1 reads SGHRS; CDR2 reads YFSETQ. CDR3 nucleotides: TGCGCCAGCAGCAAAGGACTAGCGAGCCTCCAAGAGACCCAGTACTTC. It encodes CASSKGLASLQETQYF.

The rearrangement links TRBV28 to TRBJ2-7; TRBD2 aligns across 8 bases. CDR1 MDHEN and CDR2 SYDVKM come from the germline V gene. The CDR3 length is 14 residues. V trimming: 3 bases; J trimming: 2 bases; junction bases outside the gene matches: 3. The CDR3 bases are TGTGCCAGCAGTTTCCCCGGGGGGGCCTACGAGCAGTACTTC. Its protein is CASSFPGGAYEQYF.

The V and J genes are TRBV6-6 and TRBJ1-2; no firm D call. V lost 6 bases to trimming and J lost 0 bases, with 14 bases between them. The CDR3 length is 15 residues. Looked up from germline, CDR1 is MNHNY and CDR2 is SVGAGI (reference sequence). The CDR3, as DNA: TGTGCCAGCAGACCAATAATTTTAGCTAACTATGGCTACACCTTC. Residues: CASRPIILANYGYTF.

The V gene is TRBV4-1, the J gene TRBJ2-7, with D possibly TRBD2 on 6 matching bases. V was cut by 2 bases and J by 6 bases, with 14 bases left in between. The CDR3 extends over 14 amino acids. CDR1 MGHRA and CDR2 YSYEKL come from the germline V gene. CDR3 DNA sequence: TGCGCCAGCAGCCAATACGGGATCGGGGGCGAGCAGTACTTC. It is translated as CASSQYGIGGEQYF.

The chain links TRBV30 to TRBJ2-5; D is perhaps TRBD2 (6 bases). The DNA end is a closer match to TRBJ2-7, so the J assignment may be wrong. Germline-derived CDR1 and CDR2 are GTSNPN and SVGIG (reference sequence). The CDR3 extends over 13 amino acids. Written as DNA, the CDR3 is TGTGCCTGTAACCCGGGACTCTCCTACGAGCAGTACTTC. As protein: CACNPGLSYEQYF.

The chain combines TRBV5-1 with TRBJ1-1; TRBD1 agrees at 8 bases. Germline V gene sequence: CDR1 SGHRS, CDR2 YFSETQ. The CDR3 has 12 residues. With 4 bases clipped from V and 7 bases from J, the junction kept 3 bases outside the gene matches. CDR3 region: CASSHGQGEAFF. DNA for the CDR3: TGCGCCAGCAGCCATGGACAGGGTGAAGCTTTCTTT.

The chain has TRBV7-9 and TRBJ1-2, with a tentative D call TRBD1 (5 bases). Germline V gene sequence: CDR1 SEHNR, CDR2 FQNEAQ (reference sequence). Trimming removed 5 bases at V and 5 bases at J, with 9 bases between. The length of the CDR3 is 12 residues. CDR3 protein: CASSGGGYGYTF. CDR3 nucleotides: TGTGCCAGCAGCGGGGGAGGTTATGGCTACACCTTC.

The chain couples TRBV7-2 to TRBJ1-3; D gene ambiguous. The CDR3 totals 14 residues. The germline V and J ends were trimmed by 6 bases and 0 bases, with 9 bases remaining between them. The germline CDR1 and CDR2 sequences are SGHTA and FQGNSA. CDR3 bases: TGTGCCAGCAGACAAACGGGCTCTGGAAACACCATATATTTT. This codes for CASRQTGSGNTIYF.

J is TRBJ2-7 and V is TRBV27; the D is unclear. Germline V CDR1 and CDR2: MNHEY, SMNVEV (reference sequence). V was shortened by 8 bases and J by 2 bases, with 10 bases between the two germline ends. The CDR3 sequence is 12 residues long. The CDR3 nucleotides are TGTGCCAGCGGCCCCCTCACCTACGAGCAGTACTTC. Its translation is CASGPLTYEQYF.

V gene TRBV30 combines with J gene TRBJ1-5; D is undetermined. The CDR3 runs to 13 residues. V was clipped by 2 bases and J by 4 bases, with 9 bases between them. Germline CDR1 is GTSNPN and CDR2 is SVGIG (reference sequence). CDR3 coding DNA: TGTGCCTGGAGTTGGAGGGAGAATCAGCCCCAGCATTTT. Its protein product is CAWSWRENQPQHF.